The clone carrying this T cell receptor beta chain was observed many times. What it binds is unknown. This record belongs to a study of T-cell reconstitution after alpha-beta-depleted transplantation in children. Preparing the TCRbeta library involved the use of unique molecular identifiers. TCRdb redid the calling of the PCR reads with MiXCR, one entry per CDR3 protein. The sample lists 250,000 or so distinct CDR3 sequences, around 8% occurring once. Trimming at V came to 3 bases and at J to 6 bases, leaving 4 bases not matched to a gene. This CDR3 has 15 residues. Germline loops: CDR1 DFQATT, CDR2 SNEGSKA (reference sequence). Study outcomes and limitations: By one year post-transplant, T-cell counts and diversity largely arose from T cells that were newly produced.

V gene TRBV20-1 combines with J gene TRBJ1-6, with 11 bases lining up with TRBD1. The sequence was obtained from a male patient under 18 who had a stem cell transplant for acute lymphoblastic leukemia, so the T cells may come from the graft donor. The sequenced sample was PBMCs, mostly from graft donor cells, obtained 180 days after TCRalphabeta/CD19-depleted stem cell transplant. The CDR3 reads CSARDRGRSNSPLHF. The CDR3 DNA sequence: TGCAGTGCTAGGGACAGGGGGCGAAGTAATTCACCCCTCCACTTT.